The clone carrying this T cell receptor beta chain appeared once. This entry belongs to a study of T cell changes during pregnancy in multiple sclerosis. Germline V gene lookup returns CDR1 MNHNS and CDR2 SASEGT. The CDR3 totals 13 residues. After removal of 11 bases from V and 4 bases from J, the junction contained 4 bases not matched to a gene. Assay used: immunoSEQ multiplex PCR; TCRdb lists only in-frame clones, some missing. The sample includes fewer than 40,000 clones, roughly 90% of them seen just once. The source of this sequence is a female donor with multiple sclerosis, enrolled in a pregnancy study. The chain uses TRBV6-1 and TRBJ2-7, with 14 bases fitting TRBD2. Here the sequenced sample was CD8+ T cells from peripheral blood mononuclear cells, taken after pregnancy. The CDR3 sequence: CAAGLAGGYEQYF. The CDR3 DNA is TGTGCCGCAGGACTAGCGGGAGGATACGAGCAGTACTTC.